This T cell receptor (beta chain) emerged from a study of regulatory dendritic cells for organ transplantation. Study outcomes and limitations: Of resting T cell subsets, memory CD8+ had the most alloreactive clonotypes.

CFSE-labeled sorted T cells met regulatory or mature dendritic cells for more than four days. Memory T cells were CD45RO+, naive were CD45RA+, sorted by FACS. With regard to this clone: The antigen remains undetermined.

Sequencing was performed with immunoSEQ multiplex PCR; in TCRdb, only in-frame clones are kept and a portion is missing. The data show about 12,000 clones, less than 80% seen once. Material for sequencing was naive CD8+ T cells from blood cultured with dendritic cells. The subset is: CD45RA+ naive T cells. The source is a human donor in good health.

In nucleotides, the CDR3 is TGTGCCAGTAGCGTTACGGGGGGCTCCTACAATGAGCAGTTCTTC. As protein: CASSVTGGSYNEQFF. This chain connects TRBV19 to TRBJ2-1; 7 bases are a match to TRBD2. In germline, CDR1 is LNHDA, CDR2 SQIVND (reference sequence). The length of the CDR3 is 15 residues. The V and J ends lost 6 bases and 0 bases, in that order; junction bases with no gene match: 5.